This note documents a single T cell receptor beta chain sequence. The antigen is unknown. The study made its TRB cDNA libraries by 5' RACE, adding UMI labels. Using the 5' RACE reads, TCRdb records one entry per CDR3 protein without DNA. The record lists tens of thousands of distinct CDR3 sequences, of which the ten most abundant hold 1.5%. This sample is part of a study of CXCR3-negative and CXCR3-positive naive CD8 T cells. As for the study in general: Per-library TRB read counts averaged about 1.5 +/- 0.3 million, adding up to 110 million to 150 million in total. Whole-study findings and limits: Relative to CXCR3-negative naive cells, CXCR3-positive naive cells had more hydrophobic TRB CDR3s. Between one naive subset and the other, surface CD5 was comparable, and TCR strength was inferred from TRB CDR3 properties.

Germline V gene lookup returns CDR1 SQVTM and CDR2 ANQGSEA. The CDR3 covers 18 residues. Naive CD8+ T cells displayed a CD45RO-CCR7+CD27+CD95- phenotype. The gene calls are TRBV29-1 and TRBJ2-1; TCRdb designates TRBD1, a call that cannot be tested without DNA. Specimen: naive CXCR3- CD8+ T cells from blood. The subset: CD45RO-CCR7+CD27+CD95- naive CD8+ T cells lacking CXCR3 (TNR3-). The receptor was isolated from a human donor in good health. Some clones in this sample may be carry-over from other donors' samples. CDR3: CSAQGRLATSGPYNEQFF.